This entry is about one TCR beta chain. This clone was counted a few times. Its antigen specificity is not known. Base qualities are not recorded, but no much larger clone differs from it by a single base. The library was produced with the immunoSEQ multiplex PCR assay. RNA was extracted from all samples and reverse transcribed into cDNA, which served as template for TCR sequencing. SuperScript III was used to make first-strand cDNA, primed with a 2:1 mix of oligo-dT and random hexamers. A synthetic immune receptor repertoire was used to gauge amplification bias, and whatever bias remained was removed computationally. Per the original workflow: After raw reads were preprocessed to remove errors, the CDR3 was defined following IMGT conventions as running from the conserved cysteine to phenylalanine. Clonality was computed as 1 minus the Shannon entropy, with the entropy normalized by log2 of the number of productive unique TCRs. Scalp TCRbeta sequences were cross-referenced with sorted blood CD4 and CD8 repertoires so that the CD4 or CD8 identity of scalp clones could be inferred. In TCRdb, the immuneACCESS table is reduced to in-frame sequences with V and J assigned. These tables do not hold every clone; where another copy was compared, an unresolved V gene accounts for under half, and the others remain unexplained. Clone size and the V and J calls come from that table; the DNA yielded D and trimming. Across this sample there are about 200,000 clones, with about 61% seen only once. Under 5% of the sample lies in the top ten.

This entry is derived from a study of CD8+ T cells in alopecia areata (dated by TCRdb to 2016 to 2019). Study-wide context: To study T cell clonal expansion in alopecia areata, the researchers applied high-throughput TCRbeta sequencing to both the C3H/HeJ mouse model and human patients. In humans, TCRbeta sequencing was performed on scalp tissue and on sorted CD4+ and CD8+ peripheral blood T cells from healthy controls and from patients with patchy or totalis/universalis alopecia areata. RNA was extracted with the PAXgene miRNA kit for fixed scalp, the miRNeasy kit for PBMCs, and the RNeasy kit for mouse skin. TCRbeta CDR3 regions were amplified by immunoSEQ multiplex PCR using 35 Vbeta forward and 13 Jbeta reverse primers. Scalp clonality was compared across normal scalp (n=4), patchy alopecia areata scalp (n=8), and alopecia totalis/universalis scalp (n=8). Summary of the overall study and its limitations: Lesional scalp, especially in alopecia totalis/universalis, showed higher clonality and more expanded CD8+ clones than normal scalp, suggesting antigenic drive. Shared TCR sequences between patients were less evident than in mice, which may be partly attributable to HLA diversity in the patient population. Resident alphabeta T cells in normal human skin are also sequenced, complicating scalp TCR repertoire analysis, unlike mouse skin dominated by gammadelta T cells.

The CDR3 covers 15 residues, taking in both the cysteine and the phenylalanine. CDR3 DNA only is kept here, 45 bases in frame from base 1. From V the trimming removes 0 bases and from J it removes 5 bases, while the gene matches leave 6 bases of the junction unaccounted for. Based on the germline V gene (reference sequence), the CDR1 and CDR2 sequences are SGHKS and YYEKEE. PBMCs were separated by density centrifugation and stained for CD3, CD4 and CD8, after which CD4+ and CD8+ T cells were sorted on a FACSAria. Scalp biopsies and blood samples were obtained from unaffected controls. Input material: CD8+ T cells sorted from blood. The chain is encoded by TRBV5-5 joined to TRBJ1-1, with 8 bases matching TRBD1. This TCR came from a human donor in good health. This receptor has the CDR3 CASSLGQGILTEAFF. The DNA sequence is TGTGCCAGCAGCTTGGGACAGGGGATCCTGACTGAAGCTTTCTTT.